The entry that follows covers one TCR beta chain sequence. These data originate in a study of human T cells and chemical hapten exposure. The CDR3 contains 15 residues. With 2 bases removed from V and 8 bases from J, the gap between germline ends came to 15 bases. Germline V gene lookup returns CDR1 MDHEN and CDR2 SYDVKM. Extraction of total RNA was performed on unfractionated whole blood. The study used a library that attached unique molecular identifiers to individual cDNA molecules. Study processing details: TCRs per sample had a median of around 100,000 and ranged from 23,224 to 690,600. From the 5' RACE reads, TCRdb called clonotypes with MiXCR, one entry per CDR3 protein. Here the V and J calls rest on TCRdb's processing, not on the authors' analysis. The repertoire consists of 110,000 or so distinct CDR3 sequences, with approximately 20% occurring once and the leading ten covering about 3%.

This chain connects TRBV28 to TRBJ1-4; possibly TRBD1 for D (6 bases). This TCR was sampled from a human donor in good health. This chain's CDR3 is CASSLGGPRGEKLFF. The CDR3 nucleotides are TGTGCCAGCAGTTTAGGGGGTCCGAGGGGGGAAAAACTGTTTTTT.